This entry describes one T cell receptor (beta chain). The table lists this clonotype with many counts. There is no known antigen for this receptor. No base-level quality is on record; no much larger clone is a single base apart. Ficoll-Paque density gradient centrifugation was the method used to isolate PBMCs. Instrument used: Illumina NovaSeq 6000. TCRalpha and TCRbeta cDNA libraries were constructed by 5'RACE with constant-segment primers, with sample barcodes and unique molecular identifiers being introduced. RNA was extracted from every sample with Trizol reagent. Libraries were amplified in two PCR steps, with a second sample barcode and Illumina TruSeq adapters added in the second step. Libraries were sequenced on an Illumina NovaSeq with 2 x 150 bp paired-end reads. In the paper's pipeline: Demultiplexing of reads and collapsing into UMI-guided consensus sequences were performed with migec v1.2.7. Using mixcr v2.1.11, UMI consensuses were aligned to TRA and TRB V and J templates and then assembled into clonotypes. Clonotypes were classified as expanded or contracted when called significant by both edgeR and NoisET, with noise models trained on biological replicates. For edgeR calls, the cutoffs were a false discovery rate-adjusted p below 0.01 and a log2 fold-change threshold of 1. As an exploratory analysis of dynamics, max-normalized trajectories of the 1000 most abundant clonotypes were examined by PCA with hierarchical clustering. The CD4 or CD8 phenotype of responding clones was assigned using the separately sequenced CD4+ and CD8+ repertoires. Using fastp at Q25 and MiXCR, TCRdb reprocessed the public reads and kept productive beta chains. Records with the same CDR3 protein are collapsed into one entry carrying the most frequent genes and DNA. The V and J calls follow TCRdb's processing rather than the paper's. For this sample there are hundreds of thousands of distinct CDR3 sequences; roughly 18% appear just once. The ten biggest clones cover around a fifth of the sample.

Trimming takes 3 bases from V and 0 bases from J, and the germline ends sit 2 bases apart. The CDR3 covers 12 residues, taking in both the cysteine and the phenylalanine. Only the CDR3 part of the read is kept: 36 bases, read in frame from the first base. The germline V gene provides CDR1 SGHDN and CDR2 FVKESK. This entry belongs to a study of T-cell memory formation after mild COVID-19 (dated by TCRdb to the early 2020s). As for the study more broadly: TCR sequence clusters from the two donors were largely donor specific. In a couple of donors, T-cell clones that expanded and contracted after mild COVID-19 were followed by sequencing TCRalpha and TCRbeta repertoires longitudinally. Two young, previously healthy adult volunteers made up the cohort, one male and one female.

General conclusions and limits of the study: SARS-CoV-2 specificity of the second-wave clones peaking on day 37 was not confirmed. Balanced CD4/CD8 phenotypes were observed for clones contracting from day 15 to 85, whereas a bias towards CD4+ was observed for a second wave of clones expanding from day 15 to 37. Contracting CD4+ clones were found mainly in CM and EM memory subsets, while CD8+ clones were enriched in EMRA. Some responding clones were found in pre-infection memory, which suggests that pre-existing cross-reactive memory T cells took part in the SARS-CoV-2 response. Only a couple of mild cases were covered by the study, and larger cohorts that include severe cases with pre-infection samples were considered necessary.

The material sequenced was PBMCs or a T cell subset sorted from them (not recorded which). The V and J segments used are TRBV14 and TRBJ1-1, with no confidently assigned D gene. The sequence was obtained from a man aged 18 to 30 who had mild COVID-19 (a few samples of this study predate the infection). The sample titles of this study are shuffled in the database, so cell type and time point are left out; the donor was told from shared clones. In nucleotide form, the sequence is TGTGCCAGCAGCCACATGAACACTGAAGCTTTCTTT. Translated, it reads CASSHMNTEAFF.